The rows below give T cell receptor beta chains drawn from one sample of a study of blood T cell repertoires in COVID-19. Profiling relied on immunoSEQ multiplex PCR, and the TCRdb table lists in-frame clones only, not all of them. The table has a few hundred thousand clones, under 90% seen once. The specimen sequenced was peripheral blood. Receptors were obtained from a woman aged 18-29 years with acute or convalescent COVID-19. Both conserved end residues are trimmed from each CDR3. Fields, in order: V gene, J gene, CDR3 protein.

TRBV11-2	TRBJ1-6	ASSLRTGSGYDNSPLH
TRBV29-1	TRBJ2-5	SVEPQGAGETQY
TRBV6-2/TRBV6-3	TRBJ2-2	ASSYWAGGYTGELF
TRBV19	TRBJ2-1	ASSATGGAYNEQF
TRBV10-3	TRBJ1-2	AISDDRGINYGYT
TRBV6-5	TRBJ1-2	ASSYSGDPYGYT
TRBV19	TRBJ1-4	ASRSQDPSTNEKLF
TRBV27	TRBJ1-5	ASSLRTGNQPQH
TRBV5-1	TRBJ1-2	ASSSEQGGSYGYT
TRBV19	TRBJ2-7	ASSISGGTYEQY
TRBV6-2/TRBV6-3	TRBJ2-7	ASSYNRGSSGYVSSYEQY
TRBV7-9	TRBJ1-1	ASSLADRVKSGTEAF
TRBV28	TRBJ2-7	ASSPILGAGSNTYEQY
TRBV7-8	TRBJ2-7	ASSLRTSREQY
TRBV19	TRBJ1-1	ASTPMDRGNTEAF
TRBV19	TRBJ1-2	ASNPLQGAGAGYT
TRBV4-3	TRBJ2-7	ASSQSTVAYEQY
TRBV7-2	TRBJ2-3	ASSLTYRDTQY
TRBV5-6	TRBJ2-3	ASSLLLAGSSTDTQY
TRBV18	TRBJ1-2	ASSPPTTYGYT
TRBV29-1	TRBJ2-2	SVPGTDYTGELF
TRBV7-9	TRBJ1-2	ASSRTGRNYGYT
TRBV5-1	TRBJ2-3	ASSFGTSGSEDTQY
TRBV7-2	TRBJ2-5	ASSKGLASETQY
TRBV7-9	TRBJ1-1	ASSPDPGNTEAF
TRBV25-1	TRBJ2-3	ASAPGTSGRVDTQY
TRBV30	TRBJ2-5	AWSVAGASRQETQY
TRBV27	TRBJ1-1	ASSLSSGEDTEAF
TRBV10-3	TRBJ1-1	AISGRVGASGHTEAF
TRBV7-9	TRBJ1-5	ASSPDSDQPQH
TRBV3-1/TRBV3-2	TRBJ2-1	ASSFRHTGGNEQF
TRBV2	TRBJ2-2	ASSNIPELF
TRBV19	TRBJ2-1	ASTLGLAWF
TRBV18	TRBJ1-6	ASSPQTGNSPLH
TRBV28	TRBJ2-7	ASSLTAGAREQY
TRBV5-1	TRBJ2-7	ASSLGSGGSYEQY
TRBV11-2	TRBJ2-3	ASSFRTSVTDTQY
TRBV2	TRBJ1-2	ASASGTVYGYT
TRBV6-5	TRBJ1-4	ASSYGRQGTREKLF
TRBV5-1	TRBJ2-1	ASSIRQGVGNEQF
TRBV15	TRBJ1-1	ATSRILEGGEAF
TRBV5-1	TRBJ2-2	ASSLARDAAGGELF
TRBV7-2	TRBJ2-1	ASSPQDPGLGEQF
TRBV6-5	TRBJ1-6	ASSMTGRYNSPLH
TRBV12-5	TRBJ1-6	ASGSSPDRGMPLH